This TCR beta chain emerged from a study of blood T cell repertoires in COVID-19. This table comes from immunoSEQ multiplex PCR, and its TCRdb copy is limited to in-frame clones, with some not included. Of about 270,000 clones listed, about 87% are singletons. Sequenced sample: PBMCs or T cells enriched from blood (not recorded which). The source of this sequence is a woman between 25 and 40 years old with acute COVID-19.

The CDR3 nucleotides read TGTGCCAGTAAAGTTGGAGGGATGGTAGTTGGGCCCCAGCATTTT. It is translated as CASKVGGMVVGPQHF. V usage is TRBV28 and J usage is TRBJ1-5; D is unresolved. This CDR3 spans 15 amino acids. Germline CDR1 and CDR2: MDHEN and SYDVKM. V lost 9 bases and J 9 bases, leaving 24 bases between the germline ends.